Presented here are 12 T cell receptor beta chains from one specimen sequenced in a study of blood T cell repertoires in COVID-19. Clones were read by immunoSEQ multiplex PCR, and TCRdb kept only the in-frame ones, dropping some. The sample includes more than 100,000 clones, roughly 78% of them seen just once. The sequencing input was peripheral blood. The receptors come from a man aged 55 to 69 with active or convalescent COVID-19.

This clone was recorded only once. The gene calls are TRBV12-3 or TRBV12-4 and TRBJ1-4; tentatively, D is TRBD1 (5 bases). There are 13 residues in the CDR3. V lost 10 bases, J lost 0 bases, and 9 bases lay in between. CDR3 in amino acids: CATQGATNEKLFF. The CDR3 DNA reads as TGTGCCACTCAAGGGGCAACTAATGAAAAACTGTTTTTT.

CDR3 loop: CAWSASDSSYEQYF. Here the CDR3 DNA reads TGTGCCTGGAGCGCCTCGGACAGCTCCTACGAGCAGTACTTC. J is TRBJ2-7 and V is TRBV30; TRBD1 is a possible D gene (6 bases). V lost 3 bases and J lost 0, with 12 bases in between. In germline, CDR1 is GTSNPN, CDR2 SVGIG (reference sequence). The CDR3 totals 14 residues.

This clone was detected only once. This chain joins TRBV19 and TRBJ2-1, with TRBD1 as a possible D gene (6 bases). This CDR3 is built from 15 residues. Germline CDR1 is LNHDA and CDR2 is SQIVND (reference sequence). V lost 8 bases, J lost 8 bases, and 22 bases lay in between. CDR3 nucleotide sequence: TGTGCCAGTGGACAGAGCTTAAGTGGGTGGGATGAGCAGTTCTTC. Protein: CASGQSLSGWDEQFF.

The chain is built from TRBV24-1 and TRBJ1-2; 7 positions match TRBD1. This CDR3 comprises 14 residues. Germline CDR1 KGHDR, CDR2 SFDVKD. With 2 bases clipped from V and 1 base from J, the junction kept 0 bases outside the gene matches. The CDR3 DNA reads as TGTGCCACCAGTGATTGGGACAGTAACTATGGCTACACCTTC. It specifies CATSDWDSNYGYTF.

This clone was counted at least ten times. V gene TRBV11-2 combines with J gene TRBJ2-3; a possible D gene is TRBD2 (6 bases). V lost 1 base and J 3 bases, leaving 14 bases between the germline ends. There are 16 residues in the CDR3. The germline V gene has CDR1 SGHAT and CDR2 FQNNGV. The CDR3 bases are TGTGCCAGCAGCTTAGGACTTCGGGGGTCTACAGATACGCAGTATTTT. Its translation: CASSLGLRGSTDTQYF.

The rearrangement joins TRBV6-6 to TRBJ1-1; 9 nucleotides match TRBD1. Germline V gives CDR1 MNHNY, CDR2 SVGAGI (reference sequence). This CDR3 is 12 amino acids long. The V gene end was trimmed by 6 bases and the J gene end by 8 bases; junction bases not matched to a gene: 4. The CDR3, as DNA: TGTGCCAGCAGAAAAACAGGGGGCGAAGCTTTCTTT. This encodes CASRKTGGEAFF.

This chain connects TRBV5-6 to TRBJ1-1; unclear D gene. V shed 0 bases and J shed 1 base, with 10 bases lying between them. The CDR3 is made up of 15 amino acids. The germline V gene encodes CDR1 SGHDT and CDR2 YYEEEE. CDR3 sequence: CASSLVPTANTEAFF. The CDR3 bases are TGTGCCAGCAGCTTGGTTCCCACAGCGAACACTGAAGCTTTCTTT. Full variable domain (missing parts from reference TRBV5-6 and TRBJ1-1): DAGVTQSPTHLIKTRGQQVTLRCSPKSGHDTVSWYQQALGQGPQFIFQYYEEEERQRGNFPDRFSGHQFPNYSSELNVNALLLGDSALYLCASSLVPTANTEAFFGQGTRLTVV.

The genes are TRBV14 and TRBJ1-1, with 7 bases matching TRBD1. From germline, CDR1 is SGHDN and CDR2 FVKESK. The CDR3 has 15 residues. V was clipped by 1 base and J by 1 base; unmatched bases: 3. The CDR3, as DNA: TGTGCCAGCAGCCAAGTCGCAGGGGGGAACACTGAAGCTTTCTTT. Translation gives CASSQVAGGNTEAFF.

The chain links TRBV18 to TRBJ2-5; TRBD2 matches at 11 bases. The V and J ends lost 3 bases and 2 bases, in that order; junction bases with no gene match: 2. Germline V gives CDR1 KGHSH, CDR2 LQKENI. The CDR3 runs to 15 residues. The CDR3 spells CASSPGTSGQETQYF. CDR3 nucleotide sequence: TGTGCCAGCTCACCTGGGACTAGCGGTCAAGAGACCCAGTACTTC.

This clone was recorded a few times. The chain uses TRBV5-6 and TRBJ2-1; tentative D call: TRBD2 (6 bases). The CDR3 extends over 14 amino acids. V gave up 0 bases and J gave up 9 bases, with 13 bases separating them. CDR1 and CDR2 from the germline V gene are SGHDT and YYEEEE. DNA of the CDR3: TGTGCCAGCAGCTTGGATGGGGGAGCGGGTGAGCAGTTCTTC. Translation: CASSLDGGAGEQFF.

CDR3 region: CASSITGQETQYF. The CDR3 DNA reads TGTGCCAGTAGTATTACAGGCCAAGAGACCCAGTACTTC. The genes are TRBV19 and TRBJ2-5, with D possibly being TRBD1 (5 bases). The V and J ends lost 3 bases and 1 base respectively, with 6 bases between them. Germline V lookup: CDR1 LNHDA, CDR2 SQIVND (reference sequence). The CDR3 is 13 amino acids.

This chain uses TRBV7-6 with TRBJ2-3; TRBD2 matches at 8 bases. The CDR3 length is 15 residues. CDR1 and CDR2 from the germline V gene are SGHVS and FNYEAQ. J was trimmed by 1 base and V by 3 bases; bases with no gene match: 3. CDR3 sequence: CASSFTSGGTDTQYF. In DNA form, the CDR3 reads TGTGCCAGCAGCTTCACTAGCGGTGGCACAGATACGCAGTATTTT. Together with reference TRBV7-6 and TRBJ2-3, the CDR3 gives the full variable domain: GAGVSQSPRYKVTKRGQDVALRCDPISGHVSLYWYRQALGQGPEFLTYFNYEAQQDKSGLPNDRFSAERPEGSISTLTIQRTEQRDSAMYRCASSFTSGGTDTQYFGPGTRLTVL.